This T cell receptor beta chain derives from a study of blood T cells in healthy people across ages. Germline V gives CDR1 ENHRY, CDR2 SYGVKD. This CDR3 comprises 13 residues. Deletions cut 4 bases from V and 4 bases from J, with 5 bases between. Primed by a sample-barcoded 5' primer and a J-beta primer mix, a second PCR proceeded for about 7 to 11 cycles. TCRdb reprocessed the 5' RACE reads with MiXCR, giving one entry per CDR3 protein. The sample holds about 1.4 million distinct CDR3 sequences, approximately 60% seen once. The gene calls are TRBV10-3 and TRBJ2-6, with D unresolved. This clonotype originated in a man aged 18 to 29 in good health. Sequenced: blood. This CDR3 is CAISASGANVLTF. DNA for the CDR3: TGTGCCATCAGTGCGTCCGGGGCCAACGTCCTGACTTTC.